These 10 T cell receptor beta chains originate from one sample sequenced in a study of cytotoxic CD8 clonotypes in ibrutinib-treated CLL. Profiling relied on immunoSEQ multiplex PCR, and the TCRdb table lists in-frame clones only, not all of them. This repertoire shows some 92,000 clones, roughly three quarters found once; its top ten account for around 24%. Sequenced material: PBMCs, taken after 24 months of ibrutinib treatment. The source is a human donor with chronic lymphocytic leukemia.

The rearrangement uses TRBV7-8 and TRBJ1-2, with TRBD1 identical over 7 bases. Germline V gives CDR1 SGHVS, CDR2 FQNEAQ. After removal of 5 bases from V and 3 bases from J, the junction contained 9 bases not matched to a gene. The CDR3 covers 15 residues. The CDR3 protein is CASSRDTGADYGYTF. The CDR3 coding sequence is TGTGCCAGCAGCCGAGACACAGGGGCCGACTATGGCTACACCTTC.

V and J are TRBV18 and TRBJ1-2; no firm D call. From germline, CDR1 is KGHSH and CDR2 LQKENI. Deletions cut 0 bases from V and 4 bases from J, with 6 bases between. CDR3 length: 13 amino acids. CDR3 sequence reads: CASSPPSIYGYTF. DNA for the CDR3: TGTGCCAGCTCACCACCGAGCATCTATGGCTACACCTTC.

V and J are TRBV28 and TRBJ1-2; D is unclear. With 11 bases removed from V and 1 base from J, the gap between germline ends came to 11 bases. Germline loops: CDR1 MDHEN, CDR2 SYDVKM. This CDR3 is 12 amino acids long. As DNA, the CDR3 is TGTGCCGCTTTGTGGGGTAACTATGGCTACACCTTC. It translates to CAALWGNYGYTF.

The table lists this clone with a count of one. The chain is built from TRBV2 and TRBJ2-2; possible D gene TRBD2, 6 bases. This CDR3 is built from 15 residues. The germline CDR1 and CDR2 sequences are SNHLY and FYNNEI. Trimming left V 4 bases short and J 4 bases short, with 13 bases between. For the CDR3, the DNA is TGTGCCAGCAGTGGGGACTCTATCGGCACCGGGGAGCTGTTTTTT. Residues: CASSGDSIGTGELFF.

The CDR3 sequence is CASSPGYVGNTIYF. In DNA, the CDR3 is TGTGCCAGCAGCCCAGGGTATGTTGGAAACACCATATATTTT. The chain joins TRBV9 to TRBJ1-3, with D perhaps matching TRBD1 (5 bases). There are 14 residues in the CDR3. Germline lookup yields CDR1 SGDLS and CDR2 YYNGEE. V was trimmed by 4 bases and J by 3 bases, leaving 11 bases between them.

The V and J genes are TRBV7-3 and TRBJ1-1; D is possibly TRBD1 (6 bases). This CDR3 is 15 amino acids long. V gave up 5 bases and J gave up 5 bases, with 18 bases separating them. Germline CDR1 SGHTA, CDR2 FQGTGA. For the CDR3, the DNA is TGTGCCAGCAGCCAACGGGCAGGGGCGGGAACTGAAGCTTTCTTT. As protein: CASSQRAGAGTEAFF.

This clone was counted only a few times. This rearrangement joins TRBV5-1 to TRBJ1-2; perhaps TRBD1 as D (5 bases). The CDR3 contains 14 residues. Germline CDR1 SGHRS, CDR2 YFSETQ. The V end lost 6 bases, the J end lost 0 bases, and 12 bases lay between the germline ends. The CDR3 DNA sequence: TGCGCCAGCACCTTACAGGATACTAACTATGGCTACACCTTC. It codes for CASTLQDTNYGYTF.

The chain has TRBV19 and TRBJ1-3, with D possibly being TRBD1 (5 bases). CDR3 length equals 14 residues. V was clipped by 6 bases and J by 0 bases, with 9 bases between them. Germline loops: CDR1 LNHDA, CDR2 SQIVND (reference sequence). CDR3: CASRPTGSGNTIYF. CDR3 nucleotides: TGTGCCAGTAGACCTACAGGCTCTGGAAACACCATATATTTT.

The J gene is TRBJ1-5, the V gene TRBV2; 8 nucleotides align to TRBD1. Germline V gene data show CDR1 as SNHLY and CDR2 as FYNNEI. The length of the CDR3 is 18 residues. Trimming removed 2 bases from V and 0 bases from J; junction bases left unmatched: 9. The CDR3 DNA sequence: TGTGCCAGCAGTGAAAGGAGACAGGGGTCCTATAGCAATCAGCCCCAGCATTTT. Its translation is CASSERRQGSYSNQPQHF.

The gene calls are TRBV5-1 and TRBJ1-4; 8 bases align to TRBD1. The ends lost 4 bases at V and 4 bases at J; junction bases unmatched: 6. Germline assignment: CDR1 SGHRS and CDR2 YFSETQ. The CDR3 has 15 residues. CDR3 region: CASSDRGVGNEKLFF. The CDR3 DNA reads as TGCGCCAGCAGCGACAGGGGCGTTGGTAATGAAAAACTGTTTTTT.